Shown below are 19 T cell receptor beta chains from a single sample sequenced in a study of cytomegalovirus exposure and HLA in healthy donors. Amplification used 60 Vbeta primers and 13 Jbeta primers. Sequencing was performed with immunoSEQ multiplex PCR; in TCRdb, only in-frame clones are kept and a portion is missing. Found here are some 120,000 clones, roughly 69% of them singletons; the top ten hold 2.2%. Sequenced material: PBMCs. The source is a woman aged 25 to 45 in good health and CMV-seronegative.

The rearrangement joins TRBV10-3 to TRBJ2-2; 7 bases are a match to TRBD1. The ends lost 5 bases at V and 1 base at J; junction bases unmatched: 10. The CDR3 covers 17 residues. From germline, CDR1 is ENHRY and CDR2 SYGVKD. The CDR3 DNA reads TGTGCCATCAGTATACCTCGGGACAGAAAGAACACCGGGGAGCTGTTTTTT. Translated: CAISIPRDRKNTGELFF.

The chain couples TRBV5-6 to TRBJ1-6; D unclear. The V gene's germline CDR1 is SGHDT and CDR2 YYEEEE. Trimming removed 0 bases from V and 7 bases from J, with 14 bases in between. The CDR3 has 16 amino acids. CDR3 DNA: TGTGCCAGCAGCTTGGGTTTAATCTCCGCGAATTCACCCCTCCACTTT. Encoded protein: CASSLGLISANSPLHF. Looking up the rest from reference TRBV5-6 and TRBJ1-6 gives the full variable domain: DAGVTQSPTHLIKTRGQQVTLRCSPKSGHDTVSWYQQALGQGPQFIFQYYEEEERQRGNFPDRFSGHQFPNYSSELNVNALLLGDSALYLCASSLGLISANSPLHFGNGTRLTVT.

The chain couples TRBV9 to TRBJ1-1; 11 nucleotides match TRBD1. Trimming removed 0 bases from V and 9 bases from J; junction bases left unmatched: 10. The CDR3 has 16 amino acids. Germline-derived CDR1 and CDR2 are SGDLS and YYNGEE. The DNA for the CDR3 is TGTGCCAGCAGCGTAGGGACAGGGGGCAGTTCTAGAAAAGCTTTCTTT. Its protein is CASSVGTGGSSRKAFF.

This chain connects TRBV5-1 to TRBJ2-7; 9 nucleotides match TRBD2. Germline V lookup: CDR1 SGHRS, CDR2 YFSETQ. The CDR3 has 15 residues. V lost 1 base, J lost 5 bases, and 7 bases stayed unmatched. The CDR3 protein is CASSLSPGLANEQYF. The CDR3 nucleotides are TGCGCCAGCAGCTTGAGCCCGGGACTAGCAAACGAGCAGTACTTC.

V and J are TRBV6-1 and TRBJ1-2; D is uncertain. CDR3 length: 13 amino acids. Germline CDR1 and CDR2: MNHNS and SASEGT. Trimming stripped 3 bases from V and 9 bases from J, with 14 bases between. In DNA, the CDR3 is TGTGCCAGCAGTGATATTCCTACGAAGAGCTACACCTTC. Its protein product is CASSDIPTKSYTF.

The rearrangement uses TRBV7-8 and TRBJ2-7; 11 bases are shared with TRBD2. From germline, CDR1 is SGHVS and CDR2 FQNEAQ. V shed 1 base and J 0 bases; nucleotides not matched to a gene: 8. The CDR3 is 18 residues long. The CDR3: CASSLVGTSGKYSYEQYF. The DNA of the CDR3 is TGTGCCAGCAGCTTAGTTGGGACTAGCGGTAAATACTCCTACGAGCAGTACTTC. Supplemented by reference TRBV7-8 and TRBJ2-7, the full variable domain reads GAGVSQSPRYKVAKRGQDVALRCDPISGHVSLFWYQQALGQGPEFLTYFQNEAQLDKSGLPSDRFFAERPEGSVSTLKIQRTQQEDSAVYLCASSLVGTSGKYSYEQYFGPGTRLTVT.

The rearrangement links TRBV28 to TRBJ1-5; D remains unclear. The CDR3 contains 13 residues. CDR1 is MDHEN, CDR2 SYDVKM, per germline. V lost 3 bases and J lost 4, with 7 bases in between. In DNA, the CDR3 is TGTGCCAGCAGTTTGCCCGGTAATCAGCCCCAGCATTTT. It codes for CASSLPGNQPQHF.

The rearrangement joins TRBV28 to TRBJ1-1; D unclear. CDR3 size: 15 residues. Between the trimmed V and J ends, which lost 2 bases and 4 bases, there was a span of 14 bases. Germline V CDR1 and CDR2: MDHEN, SYDVKM. The CDR3 loop reads CASSLMAAGSTEAFF. The CDR3 nucleotides are TGTGCCAGCAGTTTAATGGCGGCGGGGTCCACTGAAGCTTTCTTT.

The chain links TRBV19 to TRBJ2-1; 13 bases fit TRBD2. The CDR3 extends over 15 amino acids. The junction had 0 bases not matched to a gene; V was cut back by 6 bases and J by 1 base. Per germline, CDR1 LNHDA and CDR2 SQIVND (reference sequence). The CDR3: CASRTSGGSYNEQFF. CDR3 nucleotide sequence: TGTGCCAGTAGGACTAGCGGGGGGTCCTACAATGAGCAGTTCTTC.

V usage is TRBV25-1 and J usage is TRBJ1-1; maybe TRBD1 (5 bases). Per the germline V gene, CDR1 is MGHDK and CDR2 is SYGVNS. Deletions cut 1 base from V and 5 bases from J, with 8 bases between. The CDR3 sequence is 13 residues long. CDR3 nucleotide sequence: TGTGCCAGCAGTGAATCAGGGAGGACTGAAGCTTTCTTT. Protein sequence: CASSESGRTEAFF.

V gene TRBV27 combines with J gene TRBJ2-3, with 7 positions matching TRBD2. The trim removed 2 bases at V and 0 bases at J, leaving 8 bases unmatched. The germline CDR1 and CDR2 sequences are MNHEY and SMNVEV (reference sequence). The CDR3 sequence is 17 residues long. The CDR3 region is CASSLRPSGTSTDTQYF. As DNA, the CDR3 is TGTGCCAGCAGTTTACGGCCTAGCGGAACTAGCACAGATACGCAGTATTTT.

The sample holds a few counts of this clone. This sequence joins TRBV2 and TRBJ2-1, with a tentative D call TRBD1 (6 bases). Germline CDR1 is SNHLY and CDR2 is FYNNEI. V was cut by 8 bases and J by 4 bases, with 12 bases left in between. The CDR3 has 13 residues. The CDR3 nucleotides are TGTGCCAGCGGCTGGACAGATTACAATGAGCAGTTCTTC. Its translation: CASGWTDYNEQFF.

The chain couples TRBV28 to TRBJ2-1; 7 nucleotides line up with TRBD1. The CDR3 runs to 15 residues. Germline lookup yields CDR1 MDHEN and CDR2 SYDVKM. V gave up 5 bases and J gave up 7 bases; unmatched junction bases: 11. CDR3 coding DNA: TGTGCCAGCAGTCAGCGACAGGGATCGGGTAATGAGCAGTTCTTC. Protein: CASSQRQGSGNEQFF. Variable domain in full (rest from reference TRBV28 and TRBJ2-1): DVKVTQSSRYLVKRTGEKVFLECVQDMDHENMFWYRQDPGLGLRLIYFSYDVKMKEKGDIPEGYSVSREKKERFSLILESASTNQTSMYLCASSQRQGSGNEQFFGPGTRLTVL.

The V gene is TRBV23-1, the J gene TRBJ2-1; possible D gene TRBD2, 6 bases. TRBV23-1 is an open reading frame, and its role is uncertain. The V end lost 2 bases, the J end lost 4 bases, and 21 bases lay between the germline ends. This CDR3 is built from 18 residues. The DNA for the CDR3 is TGCGCCAGCAGTCAAGACGGAGCGGGTAGAGAGCAATACAATGAGCAGTTCTTC. This codes for CASSQDGAGREQYNEQFF.

This clone appeared once. The rearrangement links TRBV27 to TRBJ2-7; 8 bases are a match to TRBD1. The CDR3 spans 14 residues. The V and J ends lost 5 bases and 2 bases, in that order; junction bases with no gene match: 5. Germline V lookup: CDR1 MNHEY, CDR2 SMNVEV (reference sequence). CDR3 bases: TGTGCCAGCAGTAAGGACAGGGCGCCCTACGAGCAGTACTTC. It specifies CASSKDRAPYEQYF.

V is TRBV7-2 and J is TRBJ2-3; D remains ambiguous. In germline, CDR1 is SGHTA, CDR2 FQGNSA. The V gene lost 5 bases and the J gene lost 4 bases, with 7 bases spanning the gap. The CDR3 consists of 12 residues. Here the CDR3 reads CASSIRADTQYF. In nucleotides, the CDR3 is TGTGCCAGCAGCATTCGAGCAGATACGCAGTATTTT. Combining the CDR3 with reference TRBV7-2 and TRBJ2-3 gives the whole variable domain GAGVSQSPSNKVTEKGKDVELRCDPISGHTALYWYRQSLGQGLEFLIYFQGNSAPDKSGLPSDRFSAERTGGSVSTLTIQRTQQEDSAVYLCASSIRADTQYFGPGTRLTVL.

J is TRBJ2-7 and V is TRBV7-2, with 7 bases identical to TRBD2. Trimming at V came to 5 bases and at J to 2 bases, leaving 9 bases not matched to a gene. The CDR3 totals 15 residues. Germline-derived CDR1 and CDR2 are SGHTA and FQGNSA. The CDR3 region is CASSVSGTTTYEQYF. CDR3 nucleotides: TGTGCCAGCAGCGTCTCCGGGACTACCACCTACGAGCAGTACTTC. Full variable domain (remainder filled in from reference TRBV7-2 and TRBJ2-7): GAGVSQSPSNKVTEKGKDVELRCDPISGHTALYWYRQSLGQGLEFLIYFQGNSAPDKSGLPSDRFSAERTGGSVSTLTIQRTQQEDSAVYLCASSVSGTTTYEQYFGPGTRLTVT.

The chain has TRBV2 and TRBJ1-4; D is uncertain. This CDR3 contains 13 residues. Germline V lookup: CDR1 SNHLY, CDR2 FYNNEI. Trimming left V 4 bases short and J 7 bases short, with 10 bases between. For the CDR3, the DNA is TGTGCCAGCAGTGGATCGGGGAGTGAAAAACTGTTTTTT. Its translation: CASSGSGSEKLFF. Supplemented by reference TRBV2 and TRBJ1-4, the full variable domain reads EPEVTQTPSHQVTQMGQEVILRCVPISNHLYFYWYRQILGQKVEFLVSFYNNEISEKSEIFDDQFSVERPDGSNFTLKIRSTKLEDSAMYFCASSGSGSEKLFFGSGTQLSVL.

This chain links TRBV27 with TRBJ2-3, with TRBD2 matching 7 bases. The CDR3 length is 17 residues. CDR1 MNHEY and CDR2 SMNVEV come from the germline V gene (reference sequence). Unmatched junction bases numbered 7, after V lost 1 base and J lost 0 bases. The CDR3 loop reads CASSLFYLAESTDTQYF. Here the CDR3 DNA reads TGTGCCAGCAGTTTATTCTACCTAGCGGAGAGCACAGATACGCAGTATTTT.